Shown below are 15 T cell receptor beta chains from a single sample sequenced in a study of T cells in Graves' hyperthyroidism and ophthalmopathy. TCR beta CDR3 region amplification was performed from RNA transcripts. The HTBI primer set served for first-round RT-PCR of the TCR CDR3. TCRdb redid the calling of the multiplex PCR reads with MiXCR, one entry per CDR3 protein. The sample has about 600,000 distinct CDR3 sequences; roughly 15% are singletons. The sequencing input was blood. The source is a woman in her forties or fifties with Graves' ophthalmopathy.

The chain carries TRBV5-1 and TRBJ1-1; D call uncertain. The germline gives CDR1 SGHRS, CDR2 YFSETQ. The CDR3 has 13 amino acids. V was pared by 4 bases and J by 4 bases, with 11 bases between. The CDR3 bases are TGCGCCAGCAGCGGTACAGAGGGCACTGAAGCTTTCTTT. Its translation is CASSGTEGTEAFF.

This chain links TRBV19 with TRBJ2-7; TRBD2 matches at 8 bases. CDR1 is LNHDA and CDR2 is SQIVND in the germline V gene (reference sequence). V gave up 1 base and J gave up 0 bases; unmatched junction bases: 5. The CDR3 is 16 amino acids. The CDR3 DNA reads as TGTGCCAGTAGTATAGTGGGCGGGAGGACCTCCTACGAGCAGTACTTC. It specifies CASSIVGGRTSYEQYF. Drawing the rest from reference TRBV19 and TRBJ2-7, the complete variable domain is DGGITQSPKYLFRKEGQNVTLSCEQNLNHDAMYWYRQDPGQGLRLIYYSQIVNDFQKGDIAEGYSVSREKKESFPLTVTSAQKNPTAFYLCASSIVGGRTSYEQYFGPGTRLTVT.

This clonotype has a count of ten or more. The chain joins TRBV29-1 to TRBJ1-1, with 10 bases matching TRBD1. V lost 4 bases, J lost 5 bases, and 10 bases stayed unmatched. The CDR3 has 15 amino acids. Germline V gives CDR1 SQVTM, CDR2 ANQGSEA. CDR3 protein: CSVGRTGGVVTEAFF. The DNA of the CDR3 is TGCAGCGTTGGTAGGACAGGGGGAGTAGTAACTGAAGCTTTCTTT.

This clonotype was seen ten or more times. This rearrangement joins TRBV6-1 to TRBJ2-1; TRBD2 matches 11 bases. CDR3 length: 15 amino acids. Germline V lookup: CDR1 MNHNS, CDR2 SASEGT. J lost 8 bases, V lost 8 bases, and 11 bases had no gene match. CDR3 amino acids: CASLRLAGGNDEQFF. The CDR3 nucleotides read TGTGCCAGCCTGAGGCTAGCGGGAGGAAATGATGAGCAGTTCTTC.

This clonotype was seen many times. The chain joins TRBV20-1 to TRBJ2-5, with 10 bases fitting TRBD2. V lost 5 bases, J lost 5 bases, and 8 bases stayed unmatched. Germline assignment: CDR1 DFQATT and CDR2 SNEGSKA (reference sequence). This CDR3 has 14 amino acids. The DNA of the CDR3 is TGCAGTGCTGGGCCGGGACTAGCGAGGGAGACCCAGTACTTC. Its translation is CSAGPGLARETQYF.

The chain uses TRBV7-6 and TRBJ2-3; 7 nucleotides align to TRBD2. The CDR3 consists of 17 residues. Germline CDR1 SGHVS, CDR2 FNYEAQ. J lost 2 bases, V lost 1 base, and 9 bases had no gene match. The CDR3 region has the DNA TGTGCCAGCAGCTTAGTGGGGGGGTATGGAACCACAGATACGCAGTATTTT. This codes for CASSLVGGYGTTDTQYF.

This clonotype has a count of ten or more. V is TRBV28 and J is TRBJ2-1; TRBD2 is a possible D gene (5 bases). This CDR3 is 15 amino acids long. Looked up from germline, CDR1 is MDHEN and CDR2 is SYDVKM. Trimming stripped 4 bases from V and 6 bases from J, with 16 bases between. The CDR3 spells CASSSPRAEVNEQFF. The CDR3 region has the DNA TGTGCCAGCAGTTCCCCCCGGGCGGAGGTCAATGAGCAGTTCTTC. Full variable domain (missing parts from reference TRBV28 and TRBJ2-1): DVKVTQSSRYLVKRTGEKVFLECVQDMDHENMFWYRQDPGLGLRLIYFSYDVKMKEKGDIPEGYSVSREKKERFSLILESASTNQTSMYLCASSSPRAEVNEQFFGPGTRLTVL.

This clonotype was picked up a small number of times. The CDR3: CASSIVAYNEQFF. In nucleotides, the CDR3 is TGTGCCAGTAGTATAGTAGCCTACAATGAGCAGTTCTTC. The chain joins TRBV19 to TRBJ2-1, with no clear D. Germline-derived CDR1 and CDR2 are LNHDA and SQIVND (reference sequence). This CDR3 has 13 amino acids. V shed 1 base and J shed 2 bases, with 3 bases lying between them.

The gene calls are TRBV2 and TRBJ2-7; no definite D call. The V gene lost 3 bases and the J gene lost 5 bases, with 17 bases spanning the gap. This CDR3 has 15 residues. The germline CDR1 and CDR2 sequences are SNHLY and FYNNEI. For the CDR3, the DNA is TGTGCCAGCAGTGACGTAACTCATTCCCGGGACGAGCAGTACTTC. The encoded protein is CASSDVTHSRDEQYF.

The chain joins TRBV27 to TRBJ2-4; TRBD1 or TRBD2 may be the D gene (5 bases each). Germline loops: CDR1 MNHEY, CDR2 SMNVEV (reference sequence). Trimming took 6 bases from V and 2 from J, leaving 14 bases between them. This CDR3 spans 15 amino acids. CDR3 loop: CASRGDPSPKNIQYF. CDR3 DNA sequence: TGTGCCAGCAGGGGGGATCCCTCCCCCAAAAACATTCAGTACTTC.

Points on this clonotype: A much larger clone sits a single nucleotide away, making a read error possible. The conserved phenylalanine or tryptophan is not found at the CDR3 terminus, so this likely reflects a read error. The V call is TRBV7-8, the J call TRBJ1-2; 9 bases map to TRBD1. V trimming: 6 bases; J trimming: 5 bases; junction bases outside the gene matches: 10. Per germline, CDR1 SGHVS and CDR2 FQNEAQ. There are 15 residues in the CDR3. The CDR3 is CASSKGQGLQYGYTL. The CDR3 nucleotides are TGTGCCAGCAGTAAAGGACAGGGGCTCCAATATGGCTACACCCTC.

There are many counts of this clonotype. V is TRBV2 and J is TRBJ1-1, with 8 bases fitting TRBD1. Germline CDR1 SNHLY, CDR2 FYNNEI. This CDR3 has 14 amino acids. Germline trimming cut 6 bases from V and 1 base from J; bases unmatched to any gene: 4. CDR3 region: CASSLGQENTEAFF. The CDR3 DNA follows: TGTGCCAGCAGCTTGGGACAGGAGAACACTGAAGCTTTCTTT.

Notes on this clonotype: The germline gene is not matched at one end of the junction; a read error may be the cause. The V call is TRBV5-4, the J call TRBJ2-1, with D tentatively TRBD2 (5 bases). There are 16 residues in the CDR3. CDR1 is SGHNT, CDR2 YYREEE, per germline (reference sequence). The CDR3 region is CASGLAASGSYNEQFF. The CDR3 DNA is TGTGCCAGCGGCTTGGCCGCATCGGGGTCCTACAATGAGCAGTTCTTC.

This clonotype was seen ten or more times. V and J are TRBV28 and TRBJ1-3, with 7 bases matching TRBD1. V shed 5 bases and J 4 bases; nucleotides not matched to a gene: 5. CDR3 length: 14 residues. CDR1 and CDR2 from the germline V gene are MDHEN and SYDVKM. The CDR3 sequence is CASSMTGSGNTIYF. The CDR3 nucleotides are TGTGCCAGCAGTATGACAGGGTCCGGAAACACCATATATTTT.

The chain has TRBV9 and TRBJ1-5; unclear D gene. The V gene's germline CDR1 is SGDLS and CDR2 YYNGEE. The CDR3 extends over 15 amino acids. Trimming removed 0 bases at V and 5 bases at J, with 12 bases between. CDR3 DNA: TGTGCCAGCAGCGTAGGAGGCGGCGGGGATCAGCCCCAGCATTTT. Its translation is CASSVGGGGDQPQHF.